The sequence of this T cell receptor beta chain was determined in a study of T cell repertoires in cytomegalovirus infection. In the study overall: Indicated by public TCR beta signatures were CMV infection and matching HLA type. Study observations and caveats: The cumulative frequency of public TCR beta families identified carriers of CMV plus the relevant HLA. The ex vivo response showed dominance by HLA-C-restricted CMV-specific TCR beta clonotypes.

The germline V gene has CDR1 SGHNT and CDR2 YYREEE (reference sequence). The V end lost 2 bases, the J end lost 7 bases, and 13 bases lay between the germline ends. This CDR3 is built from 14 residues. This clonotype was counted between two and nine times. Its antigen remains unidentified. TCRdb called the reads again in MiXCR, with one record for every CDR3 protein. The table includes about 600,000 distinct CDR3 sequences, 20% to 25% detected once. This chain uses TRBV5-4 with TRBJ2-1; the D is unclear. Sequencing was performed on CD8+ T cells from PBMCs. The receptor's source is a human donor in good health (CMV status not recorded). Some clones in this sample may be carry-over from other donors' samples. CDR3 nucleotide sequence: TGTGCCAGCAGCTTTTTGTTAAGTAGTAATGAGCAGTTCTTC. Protein product: CASSFLLSSNEQFF. The whole variable domain, filled in from reference TRBV5-4 and TRBJ2-1, reads ETGVTQSPTHLIKTRGQQVTLRCSSQSGHNTVSWYQQALGQGPQFIFQYYREEENGRGNFPPRFSGLQFPNYSSELNVNALELDDSALYLCASSFLLSSNEQFFGPGTRLTVL.